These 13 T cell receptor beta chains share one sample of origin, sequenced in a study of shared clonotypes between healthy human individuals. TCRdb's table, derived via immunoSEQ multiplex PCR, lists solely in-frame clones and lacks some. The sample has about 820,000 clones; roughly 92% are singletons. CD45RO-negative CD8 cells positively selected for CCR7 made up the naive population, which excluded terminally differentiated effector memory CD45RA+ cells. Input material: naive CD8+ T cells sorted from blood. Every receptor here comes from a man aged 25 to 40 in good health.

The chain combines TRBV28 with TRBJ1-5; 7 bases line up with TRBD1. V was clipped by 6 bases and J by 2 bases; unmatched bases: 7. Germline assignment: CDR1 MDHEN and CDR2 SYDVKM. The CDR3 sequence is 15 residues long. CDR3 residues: CASRQGIMGNQPQHF. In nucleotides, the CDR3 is TGTGCCAGCAGACAGGGGATCATGGGCAATCAGCCCCAGCATTTT.

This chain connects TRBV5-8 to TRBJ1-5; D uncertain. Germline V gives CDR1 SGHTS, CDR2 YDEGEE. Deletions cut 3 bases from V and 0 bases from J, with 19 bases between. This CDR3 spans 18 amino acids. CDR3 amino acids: CASSSKARTFLSNQPQHF. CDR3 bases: TGTGCCAGCAGCTCGAAGGCCCGTACCTTCCTTAGCAATCAGCCCCAGCATTTT.

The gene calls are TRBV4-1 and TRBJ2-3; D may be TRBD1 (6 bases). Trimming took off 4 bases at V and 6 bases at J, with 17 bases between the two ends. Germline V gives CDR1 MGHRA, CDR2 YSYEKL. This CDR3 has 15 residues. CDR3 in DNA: TGCGCCAGCAGCCTGTCACAGGGTAGATCGGATACGCAGTATTTT. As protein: CASSLSQGRSDTQYF.

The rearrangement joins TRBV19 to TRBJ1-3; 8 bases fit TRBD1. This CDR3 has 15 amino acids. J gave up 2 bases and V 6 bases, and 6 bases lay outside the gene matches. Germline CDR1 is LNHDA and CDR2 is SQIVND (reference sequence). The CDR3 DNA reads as TGTGCCAGTAGACGACAGGGGATGACTGGAAACACCATATATTTT. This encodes CASRRQGMTGNTIYF.

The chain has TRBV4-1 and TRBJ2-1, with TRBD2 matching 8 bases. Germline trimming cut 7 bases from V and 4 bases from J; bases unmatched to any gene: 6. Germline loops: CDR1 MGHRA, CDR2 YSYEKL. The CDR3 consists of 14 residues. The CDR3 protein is CASTLAGTYNEQFF. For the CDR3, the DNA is TGCGCCAGCACGTTAGCGGGGACTTACAATGAGCAGTTCTTC.

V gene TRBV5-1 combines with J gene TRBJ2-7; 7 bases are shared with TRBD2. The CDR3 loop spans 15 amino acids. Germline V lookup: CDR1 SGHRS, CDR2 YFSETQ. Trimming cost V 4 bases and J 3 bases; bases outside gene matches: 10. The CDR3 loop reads CASSPEGTTYYEQYF. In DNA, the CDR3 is TGCGCCAGCAGCCCGGAGGGGACTACCTACTACGAGCAGTACTTC.

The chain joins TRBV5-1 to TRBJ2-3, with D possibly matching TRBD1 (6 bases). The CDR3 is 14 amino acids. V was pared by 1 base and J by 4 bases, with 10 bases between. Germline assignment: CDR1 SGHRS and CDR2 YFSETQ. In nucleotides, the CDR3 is TGCGCCAGCAGCTTGTTACAGGGTGCAGATACGCAGTATTTT. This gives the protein CASSLLQGADTQYF.

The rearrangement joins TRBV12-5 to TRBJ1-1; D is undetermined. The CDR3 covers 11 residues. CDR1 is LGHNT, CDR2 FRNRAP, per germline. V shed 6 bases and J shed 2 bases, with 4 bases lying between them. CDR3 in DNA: TGTGCTAGTGGGCAAAACACTGAAGCTTTCTTT. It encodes CASGQNTEAFF.

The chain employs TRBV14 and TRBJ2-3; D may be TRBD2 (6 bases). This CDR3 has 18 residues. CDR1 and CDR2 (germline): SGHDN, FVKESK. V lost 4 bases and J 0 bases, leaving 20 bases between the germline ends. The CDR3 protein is CASSRPWGRNPSTDTQYF. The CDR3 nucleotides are TGTGCCAGCAGCCGCCCATGGGGGAGGAACCCTAGCACAGATACGCAGTATTTT.

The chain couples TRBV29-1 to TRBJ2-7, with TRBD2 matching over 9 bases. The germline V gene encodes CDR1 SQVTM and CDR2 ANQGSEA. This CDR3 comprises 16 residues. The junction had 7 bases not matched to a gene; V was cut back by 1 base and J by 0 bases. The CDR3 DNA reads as TGCAGCGTTGAAGGAGGGGAGGGACTAGCCTCCTACGAGCAGTACTTC. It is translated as CSVEGGEGLASYEQYF.

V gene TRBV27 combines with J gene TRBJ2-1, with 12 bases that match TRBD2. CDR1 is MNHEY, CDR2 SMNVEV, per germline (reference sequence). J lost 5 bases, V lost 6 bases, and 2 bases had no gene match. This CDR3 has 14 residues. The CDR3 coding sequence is TGTGCCAGCAGGCCTAGCGGGAGGGACAATGAGCAGTTCTTC. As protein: CASRPSGRDNEQFF.

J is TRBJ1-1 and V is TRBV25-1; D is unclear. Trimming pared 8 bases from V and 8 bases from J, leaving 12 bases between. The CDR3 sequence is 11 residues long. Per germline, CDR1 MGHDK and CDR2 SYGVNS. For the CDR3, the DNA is TGTGCCAGCCACCTGGGCACAGAAGCTTTCTTT. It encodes CASHLGTEAFF.

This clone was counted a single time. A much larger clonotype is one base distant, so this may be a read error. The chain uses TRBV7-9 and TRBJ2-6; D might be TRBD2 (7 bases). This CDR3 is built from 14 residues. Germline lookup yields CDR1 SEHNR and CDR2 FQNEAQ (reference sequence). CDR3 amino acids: CASTGGAGANVPTF. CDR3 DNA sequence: TGTGCCAGCACTGGGGGGGCTGGGGCCAACGTCCCGACTTTC.